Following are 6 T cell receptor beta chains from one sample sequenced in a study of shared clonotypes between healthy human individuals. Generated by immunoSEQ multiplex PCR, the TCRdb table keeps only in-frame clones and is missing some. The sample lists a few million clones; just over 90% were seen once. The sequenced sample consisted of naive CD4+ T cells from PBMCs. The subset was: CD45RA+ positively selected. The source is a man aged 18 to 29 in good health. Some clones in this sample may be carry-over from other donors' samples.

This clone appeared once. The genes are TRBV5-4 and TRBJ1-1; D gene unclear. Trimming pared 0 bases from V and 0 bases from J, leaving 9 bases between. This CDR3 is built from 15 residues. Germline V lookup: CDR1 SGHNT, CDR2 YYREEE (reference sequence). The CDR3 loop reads CASSLDLGMNTEAFF. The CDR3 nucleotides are TGTGCCAGCAGCTTGGACCTGGGGATGAACACTGAAGCTTTCTTT.

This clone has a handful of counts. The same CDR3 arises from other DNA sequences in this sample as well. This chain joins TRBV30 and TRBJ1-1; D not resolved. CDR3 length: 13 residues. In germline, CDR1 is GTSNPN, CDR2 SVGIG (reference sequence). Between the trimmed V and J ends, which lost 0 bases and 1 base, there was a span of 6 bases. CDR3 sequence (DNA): TGTGCCTGGAGTGTATGGGGGAACACTGAAGCTTTCTTT. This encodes CAWSVWGNTEAFF. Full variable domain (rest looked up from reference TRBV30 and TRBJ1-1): SQTIHQWPATLVQPVGSPLSLECTVEGTSNPNLYWYRQAAGRGLQLLFYSVGIGQISSEVPQNLSASRPQDRQFILSSKKLLLSDSGFYLCAWSVWGNTEAFFGQGTRLTVV.

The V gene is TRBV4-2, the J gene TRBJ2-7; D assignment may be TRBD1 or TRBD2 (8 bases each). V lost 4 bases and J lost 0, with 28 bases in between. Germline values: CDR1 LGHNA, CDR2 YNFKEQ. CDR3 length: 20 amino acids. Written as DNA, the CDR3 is TGTGCCAGCAGCCGACGGCCGGACAGGGTCACTAGCGGTAGCTCCTACGAGCAGTACTTC. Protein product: CASSRRPDRVTSGSSYEQYF.

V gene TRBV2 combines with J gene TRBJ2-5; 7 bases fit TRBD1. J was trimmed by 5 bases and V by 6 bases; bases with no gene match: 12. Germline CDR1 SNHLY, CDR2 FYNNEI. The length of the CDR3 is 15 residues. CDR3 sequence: CASRSRTGTGETQYF. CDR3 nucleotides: TGTGCCAGCAGGTCCCGGACAGGCACAGGGGAGACCCAGTACTTC.

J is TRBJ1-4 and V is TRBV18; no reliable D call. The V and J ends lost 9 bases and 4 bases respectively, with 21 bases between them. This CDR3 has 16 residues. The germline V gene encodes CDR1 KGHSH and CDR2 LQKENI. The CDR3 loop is CASSDPSGRLNEKLFF. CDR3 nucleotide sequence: TGTGCCAGTTCGGACCCAAGCGGCAGGCTTAATGAAAAACTGTTTTTT.

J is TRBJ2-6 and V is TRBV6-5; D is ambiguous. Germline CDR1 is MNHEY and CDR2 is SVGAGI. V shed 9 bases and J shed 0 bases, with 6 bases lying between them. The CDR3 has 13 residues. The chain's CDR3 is CASQRSGANVLTF. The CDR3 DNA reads TGTGCCAGTCAGCGCTCTGGGGCCAACGTCCTGACTTTC.